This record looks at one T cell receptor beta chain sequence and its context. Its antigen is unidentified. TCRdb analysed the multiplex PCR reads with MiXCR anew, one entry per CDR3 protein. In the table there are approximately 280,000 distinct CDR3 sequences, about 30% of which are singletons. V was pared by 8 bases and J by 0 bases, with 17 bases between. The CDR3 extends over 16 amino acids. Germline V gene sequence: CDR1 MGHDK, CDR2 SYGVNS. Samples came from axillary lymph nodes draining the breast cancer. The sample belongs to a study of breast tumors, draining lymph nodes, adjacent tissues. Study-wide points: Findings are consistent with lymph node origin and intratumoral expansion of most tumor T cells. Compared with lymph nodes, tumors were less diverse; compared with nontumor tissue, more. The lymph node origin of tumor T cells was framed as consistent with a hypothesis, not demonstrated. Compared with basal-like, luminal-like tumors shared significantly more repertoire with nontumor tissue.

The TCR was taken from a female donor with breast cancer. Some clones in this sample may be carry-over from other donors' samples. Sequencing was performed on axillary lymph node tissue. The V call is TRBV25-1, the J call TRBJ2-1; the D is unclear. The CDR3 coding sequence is TGTGCCAGCGTTGAACCCGCCCCCAGCTCCTACAATGAGCAGTTCTTC. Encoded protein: CASVEPAPSSYNEQFF.